The 5 T cell receptor beta chains reported below all come from one sample, sequenced in a study of monozygotic twins with inflammatory bowel disease. TCRdb reanalyzed the 5' RACE reads, giving one entry per CDR3 protein sequence and no DNA. This sample's table reports a few hundred thousand distinct CDR3 sequences. The specimen sequenced was blood. The receptor source for this set is a human donor with ulcerative colitis or Crohn's disease, or a healthy co-twin of an affected twin (not recorded which).

The CDR3 sequence: CASSKDASSYEQYF. The genes are TRBV7-9 and TRBJ2-7. The germline V gene encodes CDR1 SEHNR and CDR2 FQNEAQ (reference sequence). The CDR3 contains 14 residues.

The chain combines TRBV10-3 with TRBJ2-3. Germline V gene lookup returns CDR1 ENHRY and CDR2 SYGVKD. This CDR3 spans 14 amino acids. CDR3 in amino acids: CAISESWARDTQYF.

The chain is built from TRBV12-3 or TRBV12-4 and TRBJ1-5; TCRdb designates TRBD1, a call that cannot be tested without DNA. This CDR3 is 18 amino acids long. The CDR3 here is CASSPILRPTGPGQPQHF.

This chain uses TRBV20-1 with TRBJ2-1; TCRdb lists TRBD1, though no DNA is available to test this call. Germline-derived CDR1 and CDR2 are DFQATT and SNEGSKA (reference sequence). The CDR3 length is 16 residues. The CDR3 loop is CSARSGTGDAYNEQFF.

The chain links TRBV29-1 to TRBJ2-5; the D call from TCRdb, TRBD1, cannot be confirmed without DNA. Germline CDR1 and CDR2: SQVTM and ANQGSEA. This CDR3 comprises 12 residues. The CDR3 region is CSGYRGKETQYF.